The 4 T cell receptor beta chains listed next were all sequenced from one sample in a study of T-cell memory formation after mild COVID-19. TCRdb reanalysed the 5' RACE reads using MiXCR and keeps one entry per CDR3 protein. The table has hundreds of thousands of distinct CDR3 sequences, more than 15% seen once. The sample comprised PBMCs or a T cell subset sorted from them (not recorded which). Every receptor here comes from a man aged 18 to 30 who had mild COVID-19 (a few samples of this study predate the infection). Cell type and time point are not known.

V gene TRBV10-3 combines with J gene TRBJ2-3; D is possibly TRBD1 (5 bases). CDR1 and CDR2 (germline): ENHRY, SYGVKD. V was clipped by 10 bases and J by 0 bases, with 8 bases between them. The length of the CDR3 is 12 residues. CDR3 nucleotides: TGTGCCAGTAAGGGGAGCACAGATACGCAGTATTTT. It encodes CASKGSTDTQYF.

This clonotype was seen repeatedly, ten times or more. V is TRBV5-1 and J is TRBJ1-6; TRBD1 matches at 9 bases. V shed 4 bases, J shed 9 bases, and the junction held 8 bases outside the gene matches. This CDR3 spans 15 amino acids. Per the germline V gene, CDR1 is SGHRS and CDR2 is YFSETQ. CDR3: CASSRGDRDGSPLHF. The CDR3 region has the DNA TGCGCCAGCAGCCGCGGGGACAGGGACGGTTCACCCCTCCACTTT. Complete variable domain (other parts from reference TRBV5-1 and TRBJ1-6): KAGVTQTPRYLIKTRGQQVTLSCSPISGHRSVSWYQQTPGQGLQFLFEYFSETQRNKGNFPGRFSGRQFSNSRSEMNVSTLELGDSALYLCASSRGDRDGSPLHFGNGTRLTVT.

The chain couples TRBV7-9 to TRBJ2-5; tentative D call: TRBD1 (6 bases). From germline, CDR1 is SEHNR and CDR2 FQNEAQ (reference sequence). CDR3 size: 13 residues. The V and J ends lost 6 bases and 5 bases respectively, with 13 bases between them. The CDR3 region has the DNA TGTGCCAGCAGATACAGGGTTGGGGAGACCCAGTACTTC. The encoded protein is CASRYRVGETQYF. Looking up the rest from reference TRBV7-9 and TRBJ2-5 gives the full variable domain: DTGVSQNPRHKITKRGQNVTFRCDPISEHNRLYWYRQTLGQGPEFLTYFQNEAQLEKSRLLSDRFSAERPKGSFSTLEIQRTEQGDSAMYLCASRYRVGETQYFGPGTRLLVL.

The chain couples TRBV6-2 or TRBV6-3 to TRBJ1-1; 7 bases fit TRBD1. J lost 4 bases, V lost 6 bases, and 11 bases had no gene match. The CDR3 spans 15 residues. Germline loops: CDR1 MNHEY, CDR2 SVGEGT. CDR3 residues: CASREEKGAGTEAFF. CDR3 DNA sequence: TGTGCCAGCAGGGAGGAAAAGGGGGCAGGCACTGAAGCTTTCTTT.